This T cell receptor beta chain was captured by sequencing in a study of blood T cell repertoires in COVID-19. Study overall: Both acute and convalescent COVID-19 samples were obtained from the United States, Italy and Spain. In each case, the material was cDNA or gDNA derived from T cells, B-cell-depleted T cells, or PBMCs.

J was trimmed by 7 bases and V by 0 bases; bases with no gene match: 9. Germline CDR1 LGHNA, CDR2 YNFKEQ. The CDR3 covers 16 residues. Source study methods: For nucleated cells, counts were estimated from reference gene primer amplification. Clones were read by immunoSEQ multiplex PCR, and TCRdb kept only the in-frame ones, dropping some. The V and J calls and clone size come from that table; D and trimming were worked out from the DNA. This table has some 99,000 clones, 87% appearing once. Specimen: peripheral blood. The chain couples TRBV4-2 to TRBJ2-7; 10 nucleotides line up with TRBD2. This TCR was sampled from a man in his sixties or seventies with acute or convalescent COVID-19. The CDR3 DNA reads TGTGCCAGCAGCCAAGAGGCTAGCGGGGGATTGTGGGAGCAGTACTTC. It codes for CASSQEASGGLWEQYF.